This entry lists 16 T cell receptor beta chains sequenced from one sample in a study of Graves' ophthalmopathy and Graves' hyperthyroidism. Transcripts of RNA were the source for amplifying TCR beta CDR3 regions. HTBI primers primed a first-round RT-PCR, and a second-round multiplex PCR followed. TCRdb itself ran the multiplex PCR reads through MiXCR, one entry per CDR3 protein. The sample has 350,000 to 400,000 distinct CDR3 sequences; 15% to 20% are singletons. The sample was peripheral blood. Receptors originate from a woman under 30 with Graves' ophthalmopathy.

This clonotype appeared many times. The chain's CDR3 is CAISESASGGLGNQPQHF. The CDR3 DNA reads TGTGCCATCAGTGAGTCCGCGAGTGGGGGTTTAGGCAATCAGCCCCAGCATTTT. This rearrangement joins TRBV10-3 to TRBJ1-5, with TRBD1 as a possible D gene (5 bases). V was clipped by 0 bases and J by 2 bases, with 17 bases between them. Germline CDR1 reads ENHRY; CDR2 reads SYGVKD. The length of the CDR3 is 18 residues.

This clonotype was found many times. The chain links TRBV5-1 to TRBJ2-1, with D maybe TRBD2 (6 bases). The V gene lost 0 bases and the J gene lost 9 bases, with 22 bases spanning the gap. Germline values: CDR1 SGHRS, CDR2 YFSETQ. This CDR3 contains 17 residues. The CDR3 here is CASSLAPWSSVAGEQFF. The CDR3 DNA is TGCGCCAGCAGCTTGGCTCCGTGGTCTAGCGTGGCCGGTGAGCAGTTCTTC.

The genes are TRBV29-1 and TRBJ1-1; D not resolved. Germline loops: CDR1 SQVTM, CDR2 ANQGSEA. Trimming shortened V by 2 bases and J by 7 bases, and 14 bases separated the two germline ends. The CDR3 sequence is 13 residues long. CDR3 amino acids: CSVEFGGRDEAFF. CDR3 nucleotides: TGCAGCGTTGAATTTGGAGGTCGGGATGAAGCTTTCTTT.

This clonotype was found many times. The V call is TRBV6-2 or TRBV6-3, the J call TRBJ1-2; no reliable D call. The V end lost 4 bases, the J end lost 3 bases, and 15 bases lay between the germline ends. The CDR3 extends over 15 amino acids. CDR1 and CDR2 (germline): MNHEY, SVGEGT. CDR3 residues: CASSSTRIIDYGYTF. The CDR3 DNA reads as TGTGCCAGCAGTTCCACCAGGATTATCGACTATGGCTACACCTTC.

The rearrangement joins TRBV7-3 to TRBJ2-7; 8 bases are a match to TRBD2. Germline CDR1 and CDR2: SGHTA and FQGTGA. This CDR3 region has 13 residues. Trimming at V came to 0 bases and at J to 10 bases, leaving 5 bases not matched to a gene. The CDR3 DNA reads TGTGCCAGCAGCTTAACGCCGGGAGGGCCCCAGTACTTC. Encoded protein: CASSLTPGGPQYF. The entire variable domain, with the rest obtained from reference TRBV7-3 and TRBJ2-7, is as follows: GAGVSQTPSNKVTEKGKYVELRCDPISGHTALYWYRQSLGQGPEFLIYFQGTGAADDSGLPNDRFFAVRPEGSVSTLKIQRTERGDSAVYLCASSLTPGGPQYFGPGTRLTVT.

This clonotype has at least ten counts. This chain joins TRBV14 and TRBJ2-4, with D possibly TRBD1 on 5 matching bases. The CDR3 consists of 14 residues. Germline V gives CDR1 SGHDN, CDR2 FVKESK. Trimming shortened V by 1 base and J by 1 base, and 5 bases separated the two germline ends. The CDR3, as DNA: TGTGCCAGCAGCCAAGCAGGGGCCAAAAACATTCAGTACTTC. This translates into CASSQAGAKNIQYF.

At least ten counts were recorded for this clonotype. The chain employs TRBV6-5 and TRBJ2-5; D is ambiguous. The V gene's germline CDR1 is MNHEY and CDR2 SVGAGI. V was shortened by 8 bases and J by 5 bases, with 21 bases between the two germline ends. The CDR3 spans 15 residues. The CDR3 spells CASDSRRITLETQYF. CDR3 coding DNA: TGTGCCAGCGATTCGCGCAGGATAACTTTGGAGACCCAGTACTTC.

This clonotype was seen at least ten times. The gene calls are TRBV27 and TRBJ1-2; weak D call: TRBD1 (5 bases). The CDR3 loop spans 16 amino acids. Trimming removed 4 bases from V and 4 bases from J, with 19 bases in between. Germline V gives CDR1 MNHEY, CDR2 SMNVEV (reference sequence). In nucleotides, the CDR3 is TGTGCCAGCAGTTCGGCCTCGGGTCGCGGGGGCTATGGCTACACCTTC. Translating gives CASSSASGRGGYGYTF.

V gene TRBV4-1 combines with J gene TRBJ2-5; 11 nucleotides match TRBD2. The germline V gene encodes CDR1 MGHRA and CDR2 YSYEKL. The CDR3 is 17 amino acids. The ends lost 0 bases at V and 5 bases at J; junction bases unmatched: 8. The CDR3 loop is CASSQDQLAGVVETQYF. The CDR3 region has the DNA TGCGCCAGCAGCCAAGATCAACTAGCGGGGGTTGTCGAGACCCAGTACTTC.

In this sample, this clonotype turned up many times. J is TRBJ1-1 and V is TRBV12-3 or TRBV12-4, with a weak D call TRBD1 (5 bases). This CDR3 contains 13 residues. The germline V and J ends were trimmed by 3 bases and 6 bases, with 11 bases remaining between them. CDR3 in amino acids: CASSFRGFAEAFF. Written as DNA, the CDR3 is TGTGCCAGCAGTTTTCGGGGGTTCGCTGAAGCTTTCTTT.

This clonotype appeared many times. This rearrangement joins TRBV20-1 to TRBJ1-2, with unresolved D. The V and J ends lost 5 bases and 0 bases respectively, with 10 bases between them. CDR3 size: 13 residues. Germline CDR1 DFQATT, CDR2 SNEGSKA (reference sequence). Here the CDR3 reads CSAPDTTNYGYTF. DNA for the CDR3: TGCAGTGCTCCCGACACCACTAACTATGGCTACACCTTC.

This clonotype was counted many times. An end of the junction does not agree with germline; a read error may underlie this. V gene TRBV13 combines with J gene TRBJ2-4; TRBD2 matches 13 bases. This CDR3 has 15 amino acids. From germline, CDR1 is PRHDT and CDR2 FYEKMQ (reference sequence). CDR3 in amino acids: CASSSRGLAGTQAQF. CDR3 nucleotides: TGTGCCAGCAGCTCAAGGGGACTAGCGGGAACTCAGGCCCAGTTC.

This clonotype was seen ten or more times. The chain employs TRBV24-1 and TRBJ2-5, with 10 bases aligning to TRBD2. CDR1 is KGHDR, CDR2 SFDVKD, per germline. CDR3 length: 17 residues. J lost 5 bases, V lost 3 bases, and 11 bases had no gene match. The chain's CDR3 is CATSDPSAGGPRETQYF. CDR3 in DNA: TGTGCCACCAGTGATCCCTCAGCGGGAGGGCCGCGGGAGACCCAGTACTTC.

The chain couples TRBV7-8 to TRBJ1-1; D gene uncertain. V dropped 5 bases and J dropped 8 bases, with 15 bases sitting between them. The CDR3 runs to 13 residues. Germline-derived CDR1 and CDR2 are SGHVS and FQNEAQ. The chain's CDR3 is CASSLEEGFEAFF. CDR3 in DNA: TGTGCCAGCAGCCTAGAAGAAGGCTTCGAAGCTTTCTTT.

This clonotype was counted ten times or more. This chain links TRBV24-1 with TRBJ1-2; TRBD1 matches at 12 bases. The CDR3 contains 18 residues. V trimming: 5 bases; J trimming: 2 bases; junction bases outside the gene matches: 11. Per the germline V gene, CDR1 is KGHDR and CDR2 is SFDVKD. CDR3 nucleotides: TGTGCCACCAGTGCCAGCCCGGGACAGGGGGCAGGGAACTATGGCTACACCTTC. Its protein product is CATSASPGQGAGNYGYTF.

The chain couples TRBV6-2 or TRBV6-3 to TRBJ1-5; 9 positions match TRBD1. V lost 6 bases and J lost 0; bases outside the gene matches: 12. Germline V gene sequence: CDR1 MNHEY, CDR2 SVGEGT. The CDR3 is 18 amino acids. CDR3 bases: TGTGCCAGCAGGGGACAGGGCGCGGGTCGGTCTAGCAATCAGCCCCAGCATTTT. Protein sequence: CASRGQGAGRSSNQPQHF.